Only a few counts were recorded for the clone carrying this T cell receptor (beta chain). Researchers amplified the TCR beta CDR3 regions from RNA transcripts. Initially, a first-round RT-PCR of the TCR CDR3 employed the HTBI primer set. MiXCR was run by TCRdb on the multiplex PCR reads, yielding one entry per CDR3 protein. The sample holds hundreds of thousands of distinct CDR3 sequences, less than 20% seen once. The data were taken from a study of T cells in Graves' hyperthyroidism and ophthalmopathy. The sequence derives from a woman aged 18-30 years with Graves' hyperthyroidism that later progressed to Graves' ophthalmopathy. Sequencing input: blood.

The CDR3 coding sequence is TGCGCCAGCAGCCAAGATCATTGGGTGGTAGGCAGGGAAGCCAAAAACATTCAGTACTTC. Translating gives CASSQDHWVVGREAKNIQYF. The V and J genes are TRBV4-1 and TRBJ2-4; weak D call: TRBD1 (5 bases). The CDR3 runs to 20 residues. The germline V gene encodes CDR1 MGHRA and CDR2 YSYEKL. V lost 0 bases and J lost 0, with 21 bases in between.